What follows are 17 T cell receptor beta chains derived from one specimen sequenced in a study of T cell responses to AZD1222 COVID-19 vaccine. Clones were sequenced by immunoSEQ multiplex PCR, and TCRdb holds only the in-frame ones, with some missing. The table lists roughly 67,000 clones, around 89% of them singletons. The specimen was peripheral blood, collected 28 days after the second AZD1222 dose. The origin of the receptors is an adult who received the AZD1222 COVID-19 vaccine.

The V call is TRBV19, the J call TRBJ1-1; no definite D call. With 0 bases removed from V and 3 bases from J, the gap between germline ends came to 8 bases. Germline V gene data show CDR1 as LNHDA and CDR2 as SQIVND (reference sequence). This CDR3 contains 14 residues. The CDR3 coding sequence is TGTGCCAGTAGTATAGAGCCAGGATACACTGAAGCTTTCTTT. Amino acid sequence: CASSIEPGYTEAFF.

The rearrangement uses TRBV5-4 and TRBJ2-5; tentative D call: TRBD2 (6 bases). The CDR3 sequence is 13 residues long. The V gene lost 3 bases and the J gene lost 11 bases, with 17 bases spanning the gap. The V gene's germline CDR1 is SGHNT and CDR2 YYREEE (reference sequence). CDR3 amino acids: CASSSGLEGFQYF. The CDR3 DNA is TGTGCCAGCAGCTCCGGCCTGGAGGGATTTCAGTACTTC.

The chain has TRBV19 and TRBJ2-7; D is unclear. Germline values: CDR1 LNHDA, CDR2 SQIVND (reference sequence). With 1 base removed from V and 5 bases from J, the gap between germline ends came to 15 bases. The CDR3 has 15 amino acids. CDR3 in amino acids: CASSIASEPGHEQYF. The CDR3 DNA is TGTGCCAGTAGTATAGCGAGCGAGCCCGGGCACGAGCAGTACTTC.

The V gene is TRBV4-1, the J gene TRBJ1-3; D unresolved. Germline V gives CDR1 MGHRA, CDR2 YSYEKL. CDR3 length equals 16 residues. Trimming removed 0 bases at V and 2 bases at J, with 11 bases between. This chain's CDR3 is CASSQDRPGAGNTIYF. For the CDR3, the DNA is TGCGCCAGCAGCCAAGATCGACCCGGGGCTGGAAACACCATATATTTT.

This clone is a singleton in its sample. The gene calls are TRBV11-3 and TRBJ1-6, with D possibly TRBD1 on 6 matching bases. Germline CDR1 is SGHNT and CDR2 is YENEEA. The CDR3 contains 15 residues. Trimming left V 8 bases short and J 0 bases short, with 11 bases between. Written as DNA, the CDR3 is TGTGCCAGCCAGGGGCAGAGCTCCTATAATTCACCCCTCCACTTT. Amino acids: CASQGQSSYNSPLHF.

The rearrangement uses TRBV21-1 and TRBJ1-6; the table assigns TRBD1, which was not confirmed against the DNA. TRBV21-1 is shown as a pseudogene. This CDR3 spans 14 amino acids. The DNA for the CDR3 is TGTGCCAGCGTGATGGGGACAGGCCGATCACCCCTCCACTTT. This translates into CASVMGTGRSPLHF.

V is TRBV6-2 or TRBV6-3 and J is TRBJ1-1, with a possible D match to TRBD1 (6 bases). Trimming left V 2 bases short and J 2 bases short, with 18 bases between. The CDR3 has 17 residues. Germline V gives CDR1 MNHEY, CDR2 SVGEGT. CDR3 amino acids: CASSYVGGGPRNTEAFF. The CDR3 DNA is TGTGCCAGCAGTTACGTGGGAGGGGGTCCACGCAACACTGAAGCTTTCTTT.

The rearrangement links TRBV5-1 to TRBJ2-5, with D perhaps matching TRBD2 (5 bases). This CDR3 contains 13 residues. Trimming left V 0 bases short and J 5 bases short, with 8 bases between. Germline CDR1 reads SGHRS; CDR2 reads YFSETQ. The CDR3 is CASSLAGGETQYF. Here the CDR3 DNA reads TGCGCCAGCAGCTTGGCAGGCGGGGAGACCCAGTACTTC. The variable domain in full, with the rest retrieved from reference TRBV5-1 and TRBJ2-5, is KAGVTQTPRYLIKTRGQQVTLSCSPISGHRSVSWYQQTPGQGLQFLFEYFSETQRNKGNFPGRFSGRQFSNSRSEMNVSTLELGDSALYLCASSLAGGETQYFGPGTRLLVL.

The gene calls are TRBV28 and TRBJ1-2, with D tentatively TRBD1 (6 bases). The length of the CDR3 is 12 residues. V dropped 5 bases and J dropped 6 bases, with 10 bases sitting between them. CDR1 and CDR2 from the germline V gene are MDHEN and SYDVKM. CDR3 bases: TGTGCCAGCAGTCCCCCAGGGGATGGCTACACCTTC. Translation gives CASSPPGDGYTF.

The chain couples TRBV7-6 to TRBJ1-5; D remains unclear. Germline lookup yields CDR1 SGHVS and CDR2 FNYEAQ. Trimming removed 4 bases at V and 7 bases at J, with 11 bases between. This CDR3 contains 13 residues. The CDR3 coding sequence is TGTGCCAGCAGCTCCGGGGATTTCCAGCCCCAGCATTTT. Translated: CASSSGDFQPQHF.

This clone has a single count. The rearrangement uses TRBV5-1 and TRBJ2-1; 7 bases are a match to TRBD2. V was clipped by 0 bases and J by 6 bases; unmatched bases: 6. This CDR3 region has 15 residues. The germline V gene has CDR1 SGHRS and CDR2 YFSETQ. DNA for the CDR3: TGCGCCAGCAGCTTGGTAGGCAGGGAGGGCAATGAGCAGTTCTTC. It encodes CASSLVGREGNEQFF.

This clone was observed once. The J gene is TRBJ1-1, the V gene TRBV29-1; D not certain. Trimming cost V 6 bases and J 0 bases, with 8 bases left between them. This CDR3 has 12 amino acids. Germline V gives CDR1 SQVTM, CDR2 ANQGSEA. The CDR3 DNA is TGCAGCGTCGCCCTCATGAACACTGAAGCTTTCTTT. As protein: CSVALMNTEAFF. The full variable domain, its missing parts supplied by reference TRBV29-1 and TRBJ1-1, is SAVISQKPSRDICQRGTSLTIQCQVDSQVTMMFWYRQQPGQSLTLIATANQGSEATYESGFVIDKFPISRPNLTFSTLTVSNMSPEDSSIYLCSVALMNTEAFFGQGTRLTVV.

This rearrangement joins TRBV5-1 to TRBJ2-1; tentatively, D is TRBD1 (6 bases). Germline V CDR1 and CDR2: SGHRS, YFSETQ. Trimming cost V 4 bases and J 10 bases, with 30 bases left between them. The CDR3 runs to 18 residues. The CDR3 DNA sequence: TGCGCCAGCAGCATAGACCCACAGGGAAGGAGAGGAGATGGGGAGCAGTTCTTC. Translated, it gives CASSIDPQGRRGDGEQFF.

The chain employs TRBV12-3 or TRBV12-4 and TRBJ2-7; either TRBD1 or TRBD2 may fit D (5 bases each). With 8 bases removed from V and 2 bases from J, the gap between germline ends came to 13 bases. The CDR3 totals 13 residues. The DNA of the CDR3 is TGTGCCAGCTCCGGGGCAGGCACCTACGAGCAGTACTTC. It specifies CASSGAGTYEQYF.

The chain has TRBV19 and TRBJ1-1; D is possibly TRBD1 (6 bases). The V end was cut by 1 base, the J end by 1 base, with 19 bases between. CDR3 size: 18 residues. Germline CDR1 and CDR2: LNHDA and SQIVND (reference sequence). CDR3 residues: CASSIVARGRSPNTEAFF. The CDR3 nucleotides are TGTGCCAGTAGTATAGTCGCCAGGGGCCGGTCCCCGAACACTGAAGCTTTCTTT. Complete variable domain (other parts from reference TRBV19 and TRBJ1-1): DGGITQSPKYLFRKEGQNVTLSCEQNLNHDAMYWYRQDPGQGLRLIYYSQIVNDFQKGDIAEGYSVSREKKESFPLTVTSAQKNPTAFYLCASSIVARGRSPNTEAFFGQGTRLTVV.

The chain is built from TRBV6-5 and TRBJ2-3, with 10 bases matching TRBD2. V lost 8 bases to trimming and J lost 5 bases; unmatched junction nucleotides: 10. This CDR3 spans 15 amino acids. Per germline, CDR1 MNHEY and CDR2 SVGAGI. CDR3 nucleotide sequence: TGTGCCAGCCGGCAGCGGGAGGGCGGGAGAGATACGCAGTATTTT. It is translated as CASRQREGGRDTQYF.

The chain is built from TRBV27 and TRBJ2-5; D may be TRBD2 (6 bases). CDR3 size: 13 residues. With 6 bases removed from V and 5 bases from J, the gap between germline ends came to 13 bases. Germline CDR1 is MNHEY and CDR2 is SMNVEV (reference sequence). The CDR3 DNA is TGTGCCAGCAGGGGGGGAGTAAGGGAGACCCAGTACTTC. Protein sequence: CASRGGVRETQYF.